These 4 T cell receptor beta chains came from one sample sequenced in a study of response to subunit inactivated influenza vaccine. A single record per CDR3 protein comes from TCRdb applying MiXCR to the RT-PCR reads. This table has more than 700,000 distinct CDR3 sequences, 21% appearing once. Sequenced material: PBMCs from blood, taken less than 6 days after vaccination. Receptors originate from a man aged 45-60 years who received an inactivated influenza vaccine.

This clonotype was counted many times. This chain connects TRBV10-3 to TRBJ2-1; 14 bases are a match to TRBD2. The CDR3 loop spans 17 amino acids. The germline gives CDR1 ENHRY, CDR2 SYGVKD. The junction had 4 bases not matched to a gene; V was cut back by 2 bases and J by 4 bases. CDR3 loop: CAISETGLAGGYNEQFF. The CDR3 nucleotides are TGTGCCATCAGTGAGACCGGACTAGCGGGGGGATACAATGAGCAGTTCTTC.

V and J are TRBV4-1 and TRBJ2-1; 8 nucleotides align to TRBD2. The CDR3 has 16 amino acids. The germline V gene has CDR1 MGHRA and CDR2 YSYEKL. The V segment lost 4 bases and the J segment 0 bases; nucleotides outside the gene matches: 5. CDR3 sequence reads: CASSRVAGPSYNEQFF. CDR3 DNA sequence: TGCGCCAGCAGCCGAGTAGCGGGGCCCTCCTACAATGAGCAGTTCTTC.

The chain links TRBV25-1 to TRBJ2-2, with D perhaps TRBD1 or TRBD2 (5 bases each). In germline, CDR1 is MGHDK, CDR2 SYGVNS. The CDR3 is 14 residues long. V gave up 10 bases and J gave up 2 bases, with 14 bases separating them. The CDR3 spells CATRRGRNTGELFF. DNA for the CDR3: TGTGCCACCCGCCGGGGACGTAACACCGGGGAGCTGTTTTTT.

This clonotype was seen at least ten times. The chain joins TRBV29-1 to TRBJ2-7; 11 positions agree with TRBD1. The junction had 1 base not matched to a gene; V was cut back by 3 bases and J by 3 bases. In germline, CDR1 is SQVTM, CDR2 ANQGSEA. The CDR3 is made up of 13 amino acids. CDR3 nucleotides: TGCAGCGTTGAGGGGACAGGGGGCTACGAGCAGTACTTC. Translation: CSVEGTGGYEQYF.